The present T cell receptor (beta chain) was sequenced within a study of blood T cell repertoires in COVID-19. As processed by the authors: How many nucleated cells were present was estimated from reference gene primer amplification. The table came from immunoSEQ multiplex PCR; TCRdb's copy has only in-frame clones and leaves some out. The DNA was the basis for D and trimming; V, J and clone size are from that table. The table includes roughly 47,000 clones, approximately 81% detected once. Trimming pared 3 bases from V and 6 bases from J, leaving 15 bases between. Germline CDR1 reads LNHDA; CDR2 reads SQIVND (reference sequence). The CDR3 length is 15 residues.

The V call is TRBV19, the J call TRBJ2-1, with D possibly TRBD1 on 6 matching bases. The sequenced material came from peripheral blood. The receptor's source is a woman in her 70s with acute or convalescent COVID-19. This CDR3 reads CASSIHDRWINEQFF. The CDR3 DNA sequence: TGTGCCAGTAGTATCCACGACAGGTGGATCAATGAGCAGTTCTTC. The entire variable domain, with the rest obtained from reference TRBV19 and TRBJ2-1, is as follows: DGGITQSPKYLFRKEGQNVTLSCEQNLNHDAMYWYRQDPGQGLRLIYYSQIVNDFQKGDIAEGYSVSREKKESFPLTVTSAQKNPTAFYLCASSIHDRWINEQFFGPGTRLTVL.